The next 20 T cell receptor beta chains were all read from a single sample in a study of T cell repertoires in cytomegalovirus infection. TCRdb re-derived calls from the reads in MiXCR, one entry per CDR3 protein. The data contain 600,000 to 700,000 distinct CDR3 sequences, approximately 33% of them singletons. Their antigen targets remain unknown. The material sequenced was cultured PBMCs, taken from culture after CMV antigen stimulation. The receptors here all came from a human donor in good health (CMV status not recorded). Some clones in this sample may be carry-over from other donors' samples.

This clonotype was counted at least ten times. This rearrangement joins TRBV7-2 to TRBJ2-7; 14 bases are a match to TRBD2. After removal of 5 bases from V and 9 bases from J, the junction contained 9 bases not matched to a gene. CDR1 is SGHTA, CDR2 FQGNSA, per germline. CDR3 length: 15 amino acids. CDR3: CASSPRLAGGPGQYF. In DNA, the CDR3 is TGTGCCAGCAGCCCCCGACTAGCGGGAGGGCCGGGGCAGTACTTC.

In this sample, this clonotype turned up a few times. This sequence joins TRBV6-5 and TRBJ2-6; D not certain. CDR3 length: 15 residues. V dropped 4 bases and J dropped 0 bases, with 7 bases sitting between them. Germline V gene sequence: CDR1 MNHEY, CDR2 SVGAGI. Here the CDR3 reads CASSLTDSGANVLTF. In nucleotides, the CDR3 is TGTGCCAGCAGTTTGACGGACTCTGGGGCCAACGTCCTGACTTTC.

The CDR3 nucleotides read TGCAGTGCTAGAAGCAGCAATCAGCCCCAGCATTTT. This translates into CSARSSNQPQHF. The chain uses TRBV20-1 and TRBJ1-5; D is uncertain. Looked up from germline, CDR1 is DFQATT and CDR2 is SNEGSKA (reference sequence). The length of the CDR3 is 12 residues. Between the trimmed V and J ends, which lost 2 bases and 1 base, there was a span of 3 bases.

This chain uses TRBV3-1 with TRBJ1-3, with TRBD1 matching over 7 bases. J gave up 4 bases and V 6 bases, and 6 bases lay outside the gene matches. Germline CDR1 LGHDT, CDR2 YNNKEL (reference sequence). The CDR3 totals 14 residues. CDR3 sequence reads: CASRTTGIGNTIYF. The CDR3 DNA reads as TGTGCCAGCAGAACGACAGGGATCGGAAACACCATATATTTT.

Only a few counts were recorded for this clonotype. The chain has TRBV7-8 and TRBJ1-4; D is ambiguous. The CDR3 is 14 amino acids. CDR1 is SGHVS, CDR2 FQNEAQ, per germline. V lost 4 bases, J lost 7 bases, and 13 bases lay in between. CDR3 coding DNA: TGTGCCAGCAGCTCCCCCCGTCAGGTTGAAAAACTGTTTTTT. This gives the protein CASSSPRQVEKLFF.

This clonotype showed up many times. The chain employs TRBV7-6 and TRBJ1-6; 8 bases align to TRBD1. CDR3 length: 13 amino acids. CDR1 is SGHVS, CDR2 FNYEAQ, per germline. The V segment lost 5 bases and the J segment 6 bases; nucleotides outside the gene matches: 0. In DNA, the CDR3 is TGTGCCAGCAGCCAGGGGGCTAATTCACCCCTCCACTTT. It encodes CASSQGANSPLHF. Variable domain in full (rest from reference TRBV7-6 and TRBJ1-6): GAGVSQSPRYKVTKRGQDVALRCDPISGHVSLYWYRQALGQGPEFLTYFNYEAQQDKSGLPNDRFSAERPEGSISTLTIQRTEQRDSAMYRCASSQGANSPLHFGNGTRLTVT.

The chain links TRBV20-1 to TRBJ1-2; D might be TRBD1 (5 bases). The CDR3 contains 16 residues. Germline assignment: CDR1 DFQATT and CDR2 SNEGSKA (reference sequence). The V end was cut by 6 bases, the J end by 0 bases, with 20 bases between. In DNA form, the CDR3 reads TGCAGTGCCCACGTGCCTGCTTCGGACACTAACTATGGCTACACCTTC. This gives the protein CSAHVPASDTNYGYTF.

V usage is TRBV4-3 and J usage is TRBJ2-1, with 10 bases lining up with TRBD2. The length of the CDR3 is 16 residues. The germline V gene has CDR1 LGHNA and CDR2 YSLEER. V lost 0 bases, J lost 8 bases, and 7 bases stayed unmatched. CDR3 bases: TGCGCCAGCAGCCAAGAAGGAGCGGGAGGGCAGGATGAGCAGTTCTTC. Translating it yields CASSQEGAGGQDEQFF.

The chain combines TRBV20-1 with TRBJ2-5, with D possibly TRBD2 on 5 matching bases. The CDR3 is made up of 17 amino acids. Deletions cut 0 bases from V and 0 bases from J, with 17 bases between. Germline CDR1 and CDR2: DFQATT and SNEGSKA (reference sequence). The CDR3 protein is CSARDPTLLDNQETQYF. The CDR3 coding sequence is TGCAGTGCTAGAGATCCAACCCTACTAGACAACCAAGAGACCCAGTACTTC.

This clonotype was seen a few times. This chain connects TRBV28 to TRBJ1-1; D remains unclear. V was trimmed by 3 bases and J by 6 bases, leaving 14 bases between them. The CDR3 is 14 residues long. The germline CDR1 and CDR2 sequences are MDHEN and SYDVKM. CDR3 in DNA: TGTGCCAGCAGTTTGATTGGACCCGGCCCTGAAGCTTTCTTT. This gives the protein CASSLIGPGPEAFF.

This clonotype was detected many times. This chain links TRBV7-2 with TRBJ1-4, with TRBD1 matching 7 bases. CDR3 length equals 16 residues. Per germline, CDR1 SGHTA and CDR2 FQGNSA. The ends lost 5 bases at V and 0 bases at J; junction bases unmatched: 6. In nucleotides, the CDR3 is TGTGCCAGCAGCCTGGGACAGCTTGCAACTAATGAAAAACTGTTTTTT. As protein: CASSLGQLATNEKLFF.

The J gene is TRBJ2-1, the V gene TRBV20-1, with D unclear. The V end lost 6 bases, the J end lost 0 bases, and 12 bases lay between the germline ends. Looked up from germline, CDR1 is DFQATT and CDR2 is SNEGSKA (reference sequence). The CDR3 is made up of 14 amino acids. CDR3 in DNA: TGCAGTGCCCTGAGGAGCTACTCCTACAATGAGCAGTTCTTC. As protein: CSALRSYSYNEQFF.

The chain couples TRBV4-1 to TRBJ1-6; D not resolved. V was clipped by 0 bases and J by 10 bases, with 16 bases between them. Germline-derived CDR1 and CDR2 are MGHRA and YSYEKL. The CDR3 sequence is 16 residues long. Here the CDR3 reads CASSQDSSFRGSPLHF. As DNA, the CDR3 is TGCGCCAGCAGCCAAGATTCGAGTTTCCGAGGCTCACCCCTCCACTTT.

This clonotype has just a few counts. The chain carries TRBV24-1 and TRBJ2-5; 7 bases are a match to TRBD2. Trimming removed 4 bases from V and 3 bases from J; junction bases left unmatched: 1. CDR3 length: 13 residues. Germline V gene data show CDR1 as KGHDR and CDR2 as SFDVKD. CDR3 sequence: CATSDLAEETQYF. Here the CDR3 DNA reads TGTGCCACCAGTGACCTAGCGGAAGAGACCCAGTACTTC.

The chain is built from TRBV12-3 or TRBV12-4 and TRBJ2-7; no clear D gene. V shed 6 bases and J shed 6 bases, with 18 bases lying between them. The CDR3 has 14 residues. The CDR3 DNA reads TGTGCCAGCAGCCAAGGACCCGGCTCACGCGAGCAGTACTTC. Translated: CASSQGPGSREQYF.

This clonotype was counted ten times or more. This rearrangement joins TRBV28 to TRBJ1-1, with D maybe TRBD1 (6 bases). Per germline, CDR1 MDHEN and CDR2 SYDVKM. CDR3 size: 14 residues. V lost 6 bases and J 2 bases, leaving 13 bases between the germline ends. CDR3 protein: CASSEAGGNTEAFF. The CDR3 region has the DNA TGTGCCAGCAGCGAGGCTGGGGGCAACACTGAAGCTTTCTTT.

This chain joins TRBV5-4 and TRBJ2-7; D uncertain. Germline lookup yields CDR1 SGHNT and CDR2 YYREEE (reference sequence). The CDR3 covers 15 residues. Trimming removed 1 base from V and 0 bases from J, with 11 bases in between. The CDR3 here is CASSLLPGSSYEQYF. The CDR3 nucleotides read TGTGCCAGCAGCTTGTTACCAGGCAGCTCCTACGAGCAGTACTTC.

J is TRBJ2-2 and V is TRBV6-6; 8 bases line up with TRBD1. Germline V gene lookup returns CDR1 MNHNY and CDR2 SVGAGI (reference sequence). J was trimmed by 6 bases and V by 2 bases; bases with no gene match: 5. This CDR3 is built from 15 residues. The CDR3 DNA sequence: TGTGCCAGCAGTTACAGCGGACAGGGCTCCGGGGAGCTGTTTTTT. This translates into CASSYSGQGSGELFF.

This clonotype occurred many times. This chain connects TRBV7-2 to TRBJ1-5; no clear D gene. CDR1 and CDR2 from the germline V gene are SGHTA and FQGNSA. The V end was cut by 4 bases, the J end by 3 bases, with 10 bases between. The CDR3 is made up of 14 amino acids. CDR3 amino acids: CASSSRVVNQPQHF. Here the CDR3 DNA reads TGTGCCAGCAGCTCCCGGGTGGTCAATCAGCCCCAGCATTTT.

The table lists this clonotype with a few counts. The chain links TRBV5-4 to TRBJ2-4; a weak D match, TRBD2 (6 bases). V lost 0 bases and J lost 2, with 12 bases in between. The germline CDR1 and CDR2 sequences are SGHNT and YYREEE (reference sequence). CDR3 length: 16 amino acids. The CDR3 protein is CASSLGAGRSKNIQYF. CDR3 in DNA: TGTGCCAGCAGCTTGGGGGCGGGACGGTCCAAAAACATTCAGTACTTC. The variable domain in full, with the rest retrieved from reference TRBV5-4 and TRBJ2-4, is ETGVTQSPTHLIKTRGQQVTLRCSSQSGHNTVSWYQQALGQGPQFIFQYYREEENGRGNFPPRFSGLQFPNYSSELNVNALELDDSALYLCASSLGAGRSKNIQYFGAGTRLSVL.